This T cell receptor beta chain originates from a study of blood T cell repertoires in COVID-19. Study overall: The United States, Italy and Spain supplied acute and convalescent COVID-19 samples. T cells, B-cell-depleted T cells, or PBMCs supplied cDNA or gDNA.

The CDR3 loop spans 14 amino acids. Per the germline V gene, CDR1 is SEHNR and CDR2 is FQNEAQ (reference sequence). V lost 8 bases to trimming and J lost 6 bases; unmatched junction nucleotides: 10. In the original processing: The authors estimated nucleated cell counts from reference gene primer amplification. The data were produced by immunoSEQ multiplex PCR, yet TCRdb's version contains in-frame clones alone and is incomplete. V, J and clone size derive from that table, while D and trimming were established from the DNA sequence. The table records 75,000 to 90,000 clones, approximately 82% of them present only once.

The J gene is TRBJ1-3, the V gene TRBV7-9; 7 nucleotides match TRBD1. The sequenced material came from peripheral blood. The sequence was obtained from a human donor in a cohort sampled during active COVID-19. CDR3 DNA sequence: TGTGCCAGCGGATCCTCCGGGACAGAAAACACCATATATTTT. This encodes CASGSSGTENTIYF.